One and the same sample provided the 4 T cell receptor beta chains below, sequenced in a study of persistence of HIV-infected CD4 T cells. This was the immunoSEQ version 4 assay in survey mode. Sequencing used immunoSEQ multiplex PCR; TCRdb keeps in-frame clones, though not all of them. This table holds thousands of clones, approximately 60% found once. Lysates of CMV-infected fibroblasts at 8 to 10 ug/mL stimulated these cells. Sorting selected CD4+ T cells upregulating both CD40 ligand and CD69. No cognate antigen is known for these TCRs. Here the sequenced sample was CD4+ T cells sorted from PBMCs after approximately 19-hour stimulation, taken from a patient who received antiretroviral therapy. The receptors shown here come from an adult man with HIV who was CMV-seropositive.

This clone was recorded a few times. This chain joins TRBV2 and TRBJ1-5, with no clear D. The CDR3 is 13 amino acids. The V end lost 10 bases, the J end lost 4 bases, and 14 bases lay between the germline ends. Germline CDR1 is SNHLY and CDR2 is FYNNEI. The CDR3 bases are TGTGCCACCGCGTCCCGAGAGAATCAGCCCCAGCATTTT. Its protein is CATASRENQPQHF.

The V call is TRBV28, the J call TRBJ1-5, with TRBD1 matching over 7 bases. CDR3 size: 16 residues. CDR1 and CDR2 (germline): MDHEN, SYDVKM. Germline trimming cut 4 bases from V and 7 bases from J; bases unmatched to any gene: 13. CDR3 sequence: CASSWLAGGTGQPQHF. The CDR3 region has the DNA TGTGCCAGCAGTTGGTTGGCAGGGGGAACGGGGCAGCCCCAGCATTTT.

The chain has TRBV7-2 and TRBJ2-3; D may match TRBD1 or TRBD2 (5 bases each). V was trimmed by 1 base and J by 10 bases, leaving 9 bases between them. Per germline, CDR1 SGHTA and CDR2 FQGNSA. CDR3 length: 12 amino acids. CDR3 region: CASSLGGVSQYF. CDR3 in DNA: TGTGCCAGCAGCTTAGGAGGGGTGTCGCAGTATTTT.

J is TRBJ2-1 and V is TRBV7-2; TRBD1 matches 9 bases. The junction had 2 bases not matched to a gene; V was cut back by 5 bases and J by 0 bases. This CDR3 contains 15 residues. The germline CDR1 and CDR2 sequences are SGHTA and FQGNSA. The CDR3 protein is CASSEDRGSYNEQFF. DNA of the CDR3: TGTGCCAGCAGCGAGGACAGGGGCTCCTACAATGAGCAGTTCTTC.